The entry below gives a single TCR beta chain sequence along with its context. As yet, its antigen is unknown. CDR1 and CDR2 from the germline V gene are SNHLY and FYNNEI. CDR3 length: 13 residues. V lost 7 bases and J 9 bases, leaving 18 bases between the germline ends. The data belong to a study of graft-versus-host responses after intestinal transplantation. Study observations and caveats: Some GvH clones were seen earlier in gut or blood, suggesting intestinal origin. In patients with graft-donor T cell macrochimerism, allograft graft-versus-host to host-versus-graft clonal ratios were high.

TCRdb's copy holds only in-frame clones and misses some; the assay was immunoSEQ multiplex PCR. The table records about 130,000 clones, roughly 92% of them present only once. The sequenced sample was unstimulated CD4+ T cells sorted from spleen or lymph node cells, obtained before intestinal transplant. The clonotype comes from a human donor who received an intestinal transplant. The chain carries TRBV2 and TRBJ1-1; D is undetermined. In nucleotides, the CDR3 is TGTGCCAGCAAAGACCCACCAATACACAAAGCTTTCTTT. This encodes CASKDPPIHKAFF.